Included here is one TCR beta chain sequence, with context. The assay was immunoSEQ multiplex PCR, and TCRdb's table has in-frame clones only and misses some. The top ten clones hold nearly 5% of a sample with about 170,000 clones, 85% to 90% of them seen once. The CDR3 runs to 16 residues. The V gene's germline CDR1 is MNHEY and CDR2 SVGAGI. Trimming removed 0 bases at V and 0 bases at J, with 6 bases between. The sample comes from a study of control samples from healthy donors and cancer patients. The sequenced sample was blood. The source is a woman in her thirties in good health. The V gene is TRBV6-5, the J gene TRBJ2-6; no clear D. The CDR3 DNA is TGTGCCAGCAGTTACTCGGCGCCCTCTGGGGCCAACGTCCTGACTTTC. The encoded protein is CASSYSAPSGANVLTF.